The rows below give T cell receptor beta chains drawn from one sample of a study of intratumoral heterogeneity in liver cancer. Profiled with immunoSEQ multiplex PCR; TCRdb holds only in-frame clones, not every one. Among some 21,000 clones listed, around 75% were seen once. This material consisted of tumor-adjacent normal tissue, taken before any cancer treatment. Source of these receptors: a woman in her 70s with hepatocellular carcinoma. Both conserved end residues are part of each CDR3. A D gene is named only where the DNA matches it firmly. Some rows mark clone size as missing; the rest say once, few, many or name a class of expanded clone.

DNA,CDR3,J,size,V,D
TGTGCCAGTAGTATATGGGGCCGGGACAGGGGAGTTTTGGGAACAACCGGGGAGCTGTTTTTT,CASSIWGRDRGVLGTTGELFF,TRBJ2-2,.,TRBV19,TRBD1
TGTGCCAGCAGCCAAGAGAGGGGATGGGGGGAGACCCAGTACTTC,CASSQERGWGETQYF,TRBJ2-5,few,TRBV3-1/TRBV3-2,.
TGTGCCAGCAGCTCACCTACCGACCCGAAGGGCGAGCAGTACTTC,CASSSPTDPKGEQYF,TRBJ2-7,.,TRBV7-9,.
TGTGCCAGCAGTGAAAGGTGGGAGGGGTCAGATACGCAGTATTTT,CASSERWEGSDTQYF,TRBJ2-3,.,TRBV6-4,TRBD2
TGTGCCAGCAGTTACCATGGGACCAGTTACCAAGAGACCCAGTACTTC,CASSYHGTSYQETQYF,TRBJ2-5,.,TRBV6-5,.
TGTGCCAGCTCACTGCGACTAGCGACAGATACGCAGTATTTT,CASSLRLATDTQYF,TRBJ2-3,once,TRBV18,TRBD2
TGTGCCAGCAGCCCTAACAGTGCGGCCTACGAGCAGTACTTC,CASSPNSAAYEQYF,TRBJ2-7,few,TRBV6-2/TRBV6-3,.
TGCGCCAGCAGCTTGGGTGAACTAGCGGTTGCTTGGAATGAGCAGTTCTTC,CASSLGELAVAWNEQFF,TRBJ2-1,.,TRBV5-1,TRBD2
TGTGCCAGCAGCCCCGGGACGCACTCCTACAATGAGCAGTTCTTC,CASSPGTHSYNEQFF,TRBJ2-1,.,TRBV5-4,.
TGTGCCAGCGCCGGACAGGGCGAAGCTTTCTTT,CASAGQGEAFF,TRBJ1-1,.,TRBV6-5,TRBD1
TGTGCCAGCAGCCAAGGGACACATGAAGCTTTCTTT,CASSQGTHEAFF,TRBJ1-1,few,TRBV3-1/TRBV3-2,.
TGTGCCAGCAGTTACGGGGATAGCAATCAGCCCCAGCATTTT,CASSYGDSNQPQHF,TRBJ1-5,.,TRBV6-5,.
TGTGCCACCAGTATTTCAGGGGTCGGCTACACCTTC,CATSISGVGYTF,TRBJ1-2,.,TRBV15,.
TGTGCCAGCAGCTCCGAAGGACTAGCGCTGAGCCGTTTAACAGATACGCAGTATTTT,CASSSEGLALSRLTDTQYF,TRBJ2-3,.,TRBV7-2,TRBD2
TGTGCCAGCAGCCAAGGACAGAACTATGGCTACACCTTC,CASSQGQNYGYTF,TRBJ1-2,.,TRBV3-1/TRBV3-2,.
TGTGCCAGCAGTGAAGAGGCGGGGGATCAGCCCCAGCATTTT,CASSEEAGDQPQHF,TRBJ1-5,few,TRBV6-1,.
TGTGCCAGCAGCTTAGGGCCGGGTTCCTACAATGAGCAGTTCTTC,CASSLGPGSYNEQFF,TRBJ2-1,.,TRBV7-9,.
TGCGCCAGCAGCTTGCCGGGAGGGCTGAACAATGAGCAGTTCTTC,CASSLPGGLNNEQFF,TRBJ2-1,.,TRBV5-1,TRBD2
TGTGCCAGCAGTTTAAAGGGCCCTTTTGGCTACACCTTC,CASSLKGPFGYTF,TRBJ1-2,medium-sized,TRBV28,.
TGTGCCAGCAGTTCCGAAGTTAACGAGCAGTACTTC,CASSSEVNEQYF,TRBJ2-7,.,TRBV27,.
TGTGCCAGCAGCCGCACCGGGGCCAACAATGAGCAGTTCTTC,CASSRTGANNEQFF,TRBJ2-1,.,TRBV3-1/TRBV3-2,.
TGTGCCAGCTCACTCGTGGGACTGACCGTCCGTAGCTCCTACAATGAGCAGTTCTTC,CASSLVGLTVRSSYNEQFF,TRBJ2-1,.,TRBV18,.
TGTGCCAGTAGTATCTCTAGCGGTTGGGGGAATGAGCAGTTCTTC,CASSISSGWGNEQFF,TRBJ2-1,few,TRBV19,TRBD2
TGTGCCAGCAGCCTCGGGACAGGGGCCCACGAGCAGTACTTC,CASSLGTGAHEQYF,TRBJ2-7,few,TRBV6-5,TRBD1
TGTGCCAGCAGCCCCCTGGGGCGGGAGGCCAACGAGCAGTACTTC,CASSPLGREANEQYF,TRBJ2-7,.,TRBV7-9,TRBD2
TGTGCCAGCAGTTACATTATCGGGCAAGACCACGGGGAGCTGTTTTTT,CASSYIIGQDHGELFF,TRBJ2-2,.,TRBV6-6,.
TGTGCCAGCAGCTTAGACCGGTCCGATACGCAGTATTTT,CASSLDRSDTQYF,TRBJ2-3,.,TRBV7-2,.
TGTGCAAGTCGCTTAGGGCTGATGAAGCGGGAGTCCTACGAGCAGTACTTC,CASRLGLMKRESYEQYF,TRBJ2-7,.,TRBV12-2,.
TGTGCCAGCAGCCTGGGACTAGCGGGAGGCCAAGAGACCCAGTACTTC,CASSLGLAGGQETQYF,TRBJ2-5,.,TRBV5-8,TRBD2
TGTGCCAGTAGAATCCGGGACCCTGGACAGCCCCAGCATTTT,CASRIRDPGQPQHF,TRBJ1-5,.,TRBV19,.
TGTGCCAGCAGTGAAATCCGCAATCAAGAGACCCAGTACTTC,CASSEIRNQETQYF,TRBJ2-5,.,TRBV25-1,.
TGTGCCAGCAGTCTCCGGGACAGGGGCTCCTACGAGCAGTACTTC,CASSLRDRGSYEQYF,TRBJ2-7,.,TRBV6-6,TRBD1
TGCGCCAGCAGCTACCACCTCAGTAACCTATTCACAGATACGCAGTATTTT,CASSYHLSNLFTDTQYF,TRBJ2-3,.,TRBV5-1,.
TGTGCCAGCAGCACCTCTCCAGCGGGCAACAATGAGCAGTTCTTC,CASSTSPAGNNEQFF,TRBJ2-1,few,TRBV7-9,.
TGCGCCAGCAGTGAGTTAGGGGCTTTCTACGAGCAGTACTTC,CASSELGAFYEQYF,TRBJ2-7,few,TRBV10-2,.
TGTGCCAGCAGACCCTCTGGAGGGCTAAATGAGCAGTACTTC,CASRPSGGLNEQYF,TRBJ2-7,few,TRBV28,.
TGCGCCAGCAGCTTGGGACAGGGAGTAGAGGGCTACACCTTC,CASSLGQGVEGYTF,TRBJ1-2,.,TRBV5-1,TRBD1
TGTGCCAGCAGTTTAGGGGGGCCAAGGGAGACCCAGTACTTC,CASSLGGPRETQYF,TRBJ2-5,once,TRBV28,.
TGTGCCAGCAGTCCGGGTGGAGGGAGGTTCTACGAGCAGTACTTC,CASSPGGGRFYEQYF,TRBJ2-7,.,TRBV6-5,.
TGTGCCAGCAGCGTAGGGGTGGGAACAGAGACCCAGTACTTC,CASSVGVGTETQYF,TRBJ2-5,.,TRBV9,.
TGTGCCAGTAGTACAATCCAACTTAGCTTTGAGCAGTTCTTC,CASSTIQLSFEQFF,TRBJ2-1,few,TRBV19,.
TGTGCCAGCAGCTTAGCGCCCAGGGGGAACACCGGGGAGCTGTTTTTT,CASSLAPRGNTGELFF,TRBJ2-2,.,TRBV7-9,.
TGTGCCTGGAGTGGAGGGGACAGGTACGAGCAGTACTTC,CAWSGGDRYEQYF,TRBJ2-7,.,TRBV30,TRBD1
TGTGCCTGGACACTCCTAGCGGGAGGGAGCTCAGATACGCAGTATTTT,CAWTLLAGGSSDTQYF,TRBJ2-3,few,TRBV30,TRBD2
TGTGCCAGCTACAATAGGGGGGGGATGCGCACAGATACGCAGTATTTT,CASYNRGGMRTDTQYF,TRBJ2-3,.,TRBV28,.
TGTGCCAGCAGTTTAGGAACATCTGGGGGCTACACCTTC,CASSLGTSGGYTF,TRBJ1-2,few,TRBV28,.
TGTGCCAGCAGCTTTACAGGGAATGAGCAGTTCTTC,CASSFTGNEQFF,TRBJ2-1,.,TRBV7-3,.
TGTGCCAGCAGTTACGGAAGTGGGACACCAAATTCACCCCTCCACTTT,CASSYGSGTPNSPLHF,TRBJ1-6,.,TRBV6-5,.
TGTGCCAGCAGCTTAGGCAGGGGAGCGGAACCACAGAAGGTTACGCAGTATTTT,CASSLGRGAEPQKVTQYF,TRBJ2-3,.,TRBV11-3,.
TGTGCCAGCCAGTCTAGCGGGAGCTCCTACGAGCAGTACTTC,CASQSSGSSYEQYF,TRBJ2-7,.,TRBV6-6,TRBD2
TGTGCCAGCAGTGAATCCCGTACCTACGAGCAGTACTTC,CASSESRTYEQYF,TRBJ2-7,.,TRBV6-1,.
TGTGCCAGCAGCTTAAGGGATTCCACTGAAGCTTTCTTT,CASSLRDSTEAFF,TRBJ1-1,.,TRBV11-1,.
TGTGCCAGTAGTTCCAGACAGCCACCAAATGAGCAGTTCTTC,CASSSRQPPNEQFF,TRBJ2-1,.,TRBV19,.
TGTGCCAGCAGCCAAGAGGGTGCGGCGGAGCAGTTCTTC,CASSQEGAAEQFF,TRBJ2-1,.,TRBV4-2,.
TGTGCCAGCAGTGTAACCGGGACAGGGCCCTACGAGCAGTACTTC,CASSVTGTGPYEQYF,TRBJ2-7,.,TRBV28,TRBD1
TGTGCCAGTAGTATAGCCCAGGACAGGGTGCACGAGCAGTACTTC,CASSIAQDRVHEQYF,TRBJ2-7,.,TRBV19,TRBD1
TGTGCCAGCAGTGAAGGGTACGAGCAGTACTTC,CASSEGYEQYF,TRBJ2-7,few,TRBV2,.